The TCR beta chain under discussion was sequenced for a study of graft-versus-host responses after intestinal transplantation. The assay was immunoSEQ multiplex PCR, and TCRdb's table has in-frame clones only and misses some. The data contain approximately 16,000 clones, 70% of them singletons. CDR1 is MNHEY and CDR2 is SMNVEV in the germline V gene (reference sequence). This CDR3 contains 18 residues. Trimming removed 3 bases from V and 0 bases from J, with 17 bases in between. Graft samples were processed, releasing intraepithelial and lamina propria lymphocytes. The chain links TRBV27 to TRBJ2-2; D gene uncertain. This receptor was identified in a human patient who received an intestinal transplant, so some T cells may come from the graft donor. Sequencing used ileum tissue, obtained approximately 690 days after intestinal transplantation. The CDR3 protein is CASSFRWQVVANTGELFF. The CDR3 DNA reads TGTGCCAGCAGTTTCCGATGGCAGGTAGTAGCGAACACCGGGGAGCTGTTTTTT.